This T cell receptor (beta chain) comes out of a study of T cells after yellow fever vaccination. General study points: Clonotypes found in both CD4 and CD8 compartments made up a small share. In FACS-sorted repertoires, abundant clonotypes from the bulk population could appear as contaminants. Peak timing came faster in the weaker secondary response, day 5 versus 15.

Comments on this clonotype: Its target is not known.

CDR1 LGHDT and CDR2 YNNKEL come from the germline V gene (reference sequence). V gave up 2 bases and J gave up 6 bases; unmatched junction bases: 14. The CDR3 runs to 17 residues. Universal primer sites and UMIs were introduced during 5'RACE template-switching synthesis of TCR cDNA. TCRdb processed the 5' RACE reads anew with MiXCR; each CDR3 protein has one entry. Of over 100,000 distinct CDR3 sequences listed, around 8% were seen once; the top ten hold 25%. The chain recombines TRBV3-1 with TRBJ2-7; 9 nucleotides match TRBD2. The TCR originated in a man aged 30 to 39 who received the YFV17D yellow fever vaccine. The specimen comprised CD8+ T cells sorted from PBMCs, sampled 45 days after the yellow fever booster vaccination. The CDR3: CASSQPSLAGIYGEQYF. The CDR3 DNA reads TGTGCCAGCAGCCAACCTTCTCTAGCGGGAATATACGGCGAGCAGTACTTC.